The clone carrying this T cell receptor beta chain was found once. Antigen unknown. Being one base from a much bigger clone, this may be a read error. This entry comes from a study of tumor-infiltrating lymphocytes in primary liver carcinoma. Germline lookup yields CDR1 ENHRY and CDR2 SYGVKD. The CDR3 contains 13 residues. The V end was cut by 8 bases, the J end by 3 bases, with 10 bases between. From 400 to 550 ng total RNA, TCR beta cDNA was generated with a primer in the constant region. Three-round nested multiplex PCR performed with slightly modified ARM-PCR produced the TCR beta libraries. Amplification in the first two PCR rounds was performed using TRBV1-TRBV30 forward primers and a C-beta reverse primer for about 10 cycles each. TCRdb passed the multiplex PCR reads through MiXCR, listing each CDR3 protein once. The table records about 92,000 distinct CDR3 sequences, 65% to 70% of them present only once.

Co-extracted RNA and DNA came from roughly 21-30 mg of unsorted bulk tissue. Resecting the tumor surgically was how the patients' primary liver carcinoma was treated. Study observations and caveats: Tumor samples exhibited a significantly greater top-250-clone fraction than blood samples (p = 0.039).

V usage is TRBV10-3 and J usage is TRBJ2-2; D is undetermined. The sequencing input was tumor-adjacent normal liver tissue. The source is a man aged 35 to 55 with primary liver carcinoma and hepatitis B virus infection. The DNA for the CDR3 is TGTGCCATCCGGGCATGGCACACCGGGGAGCTGTTTTTT. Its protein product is CAIRAWHTGELFF.